A selection of T cell receptor beta chains follows, all from one sample in a study of T cell clonotyping in hematopoietic cell transplantation. TCRdb's copy holds only in-frame clones and misses some; the assay was immunoSEQ multiplex PCR. The profile shows roughly 16,000 clones, roughly 88% of them singletons. Sequenced sample: peripheral blood mononuclear cells. The receptors shown here come from a woman aged 40-49 years in good health. Some clones in this sample may be carry-over from other donors' samples. CDR3s include the opening cysteine and the closing phenylalanine or tryptophan. The D gene is left open where the match is weak. Rows may omit the clone size; those that give it use once, few, many or a size class.

clone size	J gene	V gene	D gene	CDR3 DNA	CDR3 protein
.	TRBJ2-1	TRBV2	TRBD2	TGTGCCAGCAGTGAAAGACTAGCGGGAGGTTCGAATGAGCAGTTCTTC	CASSERLAGGSNEQFF
.	TRBJ1-1	TRBV30	.	TGTGCCTGGAGTATCGACCCCCTAACTGAAGCTTTCTTT	CAWSIDPLTEAFF
.	TRBJ1-2	TRBV20-1	.	TGCAGTACCCGGGGGTCTGGCTACACCTTC	CSTRGSGYTF
.	TRBJ2-3	TRBV5-1	TRBD2	TGCGCCAGCAGCTTTCAAGGGACTAGCGTGTTTGCAGATACGCAGTATTTT	CASSFQGTSVFADTQYF
once	TRBJ1-1	TRBV6-5	.	TGTGCCAGCAGTTACGATTGGGACACTGAAGCTTTCTTT	CASSYDWDTEAFF
once	TRBJ1-1	TRBV4-1	.	TGCGCCAGCAGCCAAGCAAACCTAGGTTTTCGAAACACTGAAGCTTTCTTT	CASSQANLGFRNTEAFF
once	TRBJ1-2	TRBV19	.	TGTGCCAGTGTCGGTACAGGGTCCTATGGCTACACCTTC	CASVGTGSYGYTF
.	TRBJ2-7	TRBV9	TRBD2	TGTGCCAGCACTTCCGGGACTAGCGGCTACGAGCAGTACTTC	CASTSGTSGYEQYF
.	TRBJ1-6	TRBV27	.	TGTGCCAGCAGTCCCCTTGGGGCCAACTCACCCCTCCACTTT	CASSPLGANSPLHF
.	TRBJ2-3	TRBV7-2	.	TGTGCCAGCAGCCCGACCACTAGCACAGATACGCAGTATTTT	CASSPTTSTDTQYF
once	TRBJ1-2	TRBV5-8	.	TGTGCCAGCAGCCCCCCGAAGTGGGCATCTCAGGGCTACACCTTC	CASSPPKWASQGYTF
once	TRBJ2-3	TRBV14	TRBD2	TGTGCCAGCAGCCAAGGGCGCGGGAGGAGGGATACGCAGTATTTT	CASSQGRGRRDTQYF
.	TRBJ1-1	TRBV28	.	TGTGCCACCAGGAGGGGGAGTCAGTCTGAAGCTTTCTTT	CATRRGSQSEAFF
once	TRBJ1-2	TRBV19	TRBD1	TGTGCCAGTAGTCCCCCGGGACAGGGGTCGGGCTACACCTTC	CASSPPGQGSGYTF
.	TRBJ1-2	TRBV7-2	.	TGTGCCAGCAGCTTAGGGGGAGGACAGACCAGCTATGGCTACACCTTC	CASSLGGGQTSYGYTF
.	TRBJ1-1	TRBV6-1	.	TGTGCCAGCAGTGAACAGGGGTTGAACACTGAAGCTTTCTTT	CASSEQGLNTEAFF
few	TRBJ2-4	TRBV9	TRBD1	TGTGCCAGCGGGACAGGGCCCAAAAACATTCAGTACTTC	CASGTGPKNIQYF
.	TRBJ1-1	TRBV30	.	TGTGCCTGGAGTGTGGAGGGGAGGGCAGCTTTCTTT	CAWSVEGRAAFF
.	TRBJ1-5	TRBV25-1	.	TGTGCCAGCAGGACGCTGACAGGCAATAGCAATCAGCCCCAGCATTTT	CASRTLTGNSNQPQHF
.	TRBJ1-6	TRBV6-1	TRBD1	TGTGCCAGCAGAGGATTCGGGACAGAGAATTCACCCCTCCACTTT	CASRGFGTENSPLHF
few	TRBJ2-1	TRBV5-6	.	TGTGCCAGCAGCTTGACAGCCGCGGATGAGCAGTTCTTC	CASSLTAADEQFF
.	TRBJ2-7	TRBV6-1	.	TGTGCCAGCAGTGAATTGTGGGACAACTCCTACGAGCAGTACTTC	CASSELWDNSYEQYF
.	TRBJ1-5	TRBV5-1	.	TGCGCCAGCAGCTTGGGGCCGGGGGAAGGCAATCAGCCCCAGCATTTT	CASSLGPGEGNQPQHF
.	TRBJ2-1	TRBV29-1	.	TGCAGCGTTCGACTAGGTATGATCAATGAGCAGTTCTTC	CSVRLGMINEQFF
.	TRBJ2-3	TRBV7-6	.	TGTGCCAGCAGCTCCCCCTTAGATACGCAGTATTTT	CASSSPLDTQYF
few	TRBJ2-7	TRBV7-2	.	TGTGCCAGCAGCCTCGGAGGGGGGGGATCCTACGAGCAGTACTTC	CASSLGGGGSYEQYF
.	TRBJ1-2	TRBV6-1	.	TGTGCCAGCAGTGATCTAGGCCGGTCCTATGGCTACACCTTC	CASSDLGRSYGYTF
medium-sized	TRBJ2-1	TRBV28	.	TGTGCCAGCAGTTCATCTGGAGTCTACAATGAGCAGTTCTTC	CASSSSGVYNEQFF
.	TRBJ2-2	TRBV4-2	TRBD1	TGTGCCAGCAGCCAAGTGAGGACAGGCGACACCGGGGAGCTGTTTTTT	CASSQVRTGDTGELFF
.	TRBJ1-3	TRBV14	.	TGTGCCAGCAGCCATTATGGAAACACCATATATTTT	CASSHYGNTIYF
.	TRBJ2-7	TRBV27	TRBD1	TGTGCCAGCAGTTTGACAGGGCGGCACGAGCAGTACTTC	CASSLTGRHEQYF
.	TRBJ2-1	TRBV10-1	.	TGCGCCACTTCGGGGGGCGGAAACAATGAGCAGTTCTTC	CATSGGGNNEQFF
.	TRBJ2-7	TRBV19	.	TGTGCCAGTAGTATAGGACAGGAGCAGTACTTC	CASSIGQEQYF
.	TRBJ1-1	TRBV7-8	.	TGTGCCAGCAGCTTAGGGAACCAGAACACTGAAGCTTTCTTT	CASSLGNQNTEAFF
.	TRBJ1-3	TRBV6-5	.	TGTGCCAGCAGTTCCTTAGGAAACACCATATATTTT	CASSSLGNTIYF
.	TRBJ2-7	TRBV6-5	.	TGTGCCAGCAGTACCCCAACCTACGAGCAGTACTTC	CASSTPTYEQYF
.	TRBJ1-4	TRBV30	.	TGTGCCTGGAGCCCTTCACTTGCAACTAATGAAAAACTGTTTTTT	CAWSPSLATNEKLFF
.	TRBJ2-7	TRBV29-1	TRBD2	TGCAGCTTCTCCGGGACTAGCGGGGGCGAGCAGTACTTC	CSFSGTSGGEQYF
.	TRBJ2-1	TRBV11-3	.	TGTGCCAGCAGCTTAGGTGGAAGCTCCTACAATGAGCAGTTCTTC	CASSLGGSSYNEQFF
few	TRBJ1-4	TRBV2	.	TGTGCCAGCCGCAGGAAGACTGAAAAACTGTTTTTT	CASRRKTEKLFF
.	TRBJ1-1	TRBV5-6	.	TGTGCCAGCAGCCTCCCGCTAGACAGGCCGAACACTGAAGCTTTCTTT	CASSLPLDRPNTEAFF